This T cell receptor beta chain was documented in a study of T cells in Graves' hyperthyroidism and ophthalmopathy. Amplification of TCR beta CDR3 regions used RNA as the template. A set of HTBI primers served as the primers for a first-round RT-PCR of the TCR CDR3. TCRdb called the multiplex PCR reads again in MiXCR, with one record for every CDR3 protein. The sample yields around 420,000 distinct CDR3 sequences, approximately 13% seen once. Clinicians diagnosed patients from clinical symptoms, serum thyroxine and TRAb, thyroid ultrasound and orbital computed tomography. Overall study findings and caveats: Most thyroid clonotypes expanded above 0.001 were also detected in blood.

V lost 2 bases to trimming and J lost 7 bases; unmatched junction nucleotides: 4. The CDR3 covers 14 residues. From germline, CDR1 is GTSNPN and CDR2 SVGIG (reference sequence). A word on this clonotype: Its target is not known.

The sequencing input was blood. This rearrangement joins TRBV30 to TRBJ2-7, with 14 nucleotides matching TRBD2. This sequence originates from a woman in her late teens or twenties with Graves' hyperthyroidism. In DNA form, the CDR3 reads TGTGCCTGGAGTCGACTAGCGGGAGGGCTAGAGCAGTACTTC. It is translated as CAWSRLAGGLEQYF.